Shown below are 28 T cell receptor beta chains from a single sample sequenced in a study of cytomegalovirus exposure and HLA in healthy donors. Both 60 Vbeta primers and 13 Jbeta primers went into the PCR. Sequencing used immunoSEQ multiplex PCR; TCRdb keeps in-frame clones, though not all of them. The sample lists tens of thousands of clones; roughly 90% were seen once. Sequencing input: PBMCs. Source of these receptors: a woman under 30 in good health and CMV-seronegative.

The V call is TRBV15, the J call TRBJ2-1; D gene unclear. Trimming stripped 1 base from V and 6 bases from J, with 4 bases between. Germline-derived CDR1 and CDR2 are LNHNV and YYDKDF (reference sequence). The CDR3 extends over 12 amino acids. DNA for the CDR3: TGTGCCACCAGCAGAGCTAGCAATGAGCAGTTCTTC. Protein: CATSRASNEQFF.

The J gene is TRBJ1-4, the V gene TRBV7-2, with D unclear. V was clipped by 5 bases and J by 6 bases, with 10 bases between them. The CDR3 runs to 13 residues. Germline V gives CDR1 SGHTA, CDR2 FQGNSA. This CDR3 reads CASSASVDEKLFF. The DNA of the CDR3 is TGTGCCAGCAGCGCCTCGGTAGATGAAAAACTGTTTTTT.

This chain links TRBV9 with TRBJ2-7, with D possibly TRBD1 on 5 matching bases. Germline V CDR1 and CDR2: SGDLS, YYNGEE. The CDR3 loop spans 15 amino acids. Trimming removed 3 bases at V and 3 bases at J, with 16 bases between. This chain's CDR3 is CASSAEQVPLYEQYF. The CDR3 DNA sequence: TGTGCCAGCAGCGCCGAACAGGTCCCCCTCTACGAGCAGTACTTC.

The chain couples TRBV6-5 to TRBJ1-1; maybe TRBD1 (6 bases). The CDR3 is made up of 15 amino acids. Germline assignment: CDR1 MNHEY and CDR2 SVGAGI. The V end was cut by 2 bases, the J end by 3 bases, with 13 bases between. The CDR3 spells CASSYTTGWDTEAFF. CDR3 nucleotide sequence: TGTGCCAGCAGTTACACCACAGGGTGGGACACTGAAGCTTTCTTT.

V gene TRBV5-1 combines with J gene TRBJ1-1, with D possibly TRBD1 on 5 matching bases. Trimming removed 4 bases from V and 0 bases from J, with 10 bases in between. The CDR3 has 14 residues. Germline values: CDR1 SGHRS, CDR2 YFSETQ. In DNA, the CDR3 is TGCGCCAGCAGCGTGACAGTCATGAACACTGAAGCTTTCTTT. Translation gives CASSVTVMNTEAFF.

The chain has TRBV11-1 and TRBJ2-2; TRBD2 matches at 10 bases. Germline assignment: CDR1 SGHAT and CDR2 FQDESV (reference sequence). CDR3 size: 16 residues. Unmatched junction bases numbered 9, after V lost 5 bases and J lost 6 bases. The CDR3 sequence: CASSRRRLAGAGELFF. The DNA for the CDR3 is TGTGCCAGCAGCCGGCGGAGGCTAGCGGGAGCCGGGGAGCTGTTTTTT.

This clone was found a few times. V and J are TRBV4-1 and TRBJ2-6, with a weak D call TRBD1 (5 bases). Germline values: CDR1 MGHRA, CDR2 YSYEKL. Trimming took off 2 bases at V and 0 bases at J, with 14 bases between the two ends. The CDR3 runs 18 residues. The CDR3 DNA follows: TGCGCCAGCAGCCAAAATACTGGACAAAGCTCTGGGGCCAACGTCCTGACTTTC. This codes for CASSQNTGQSSGANVLTF.

This clone was seen a handful of times. The chain joins TRBV9 to TRBJ2-3, with TRBD2 identical over 11 bases. Trimming at V came to 0 bases and at J to 2 bases, leaving 8 bases not matched to a gene. The germline V gene encodes CDR1 SGDLS and CDR2 YYNGEE. The CDR3 contains 18 residues. The CDR3 nucleotides are TGTGCCAGCAGCGTAGAGGGGGGGACTAGCGGCTTCACAGATACGCAGTATTTT. Amino acids: CASSVEGGTSGFTDTQYF.

The CDR3 loop is CASSLGSREGPLNEQFF. CDR3 in DNA: TGTGCCAGCAGCTTAGGTTCGCGGGAGGGCCCTCTGAATGAGCAGTTCTTC. The chain is built from TRBV11-3 and TRBJ2-1; 9 nucleotides line up with TRBD2. The CDR3 contains 17 residues. J lost 7 bases, V lost 1 base, and 11 bases had no gene match. Germline-derived CDR1 and CDR2 are SGHNT and YENEEA.

V and J are TRBV6-5 and TRBJ1-6; 8 bases match TRBD1. Germline values: CDR1 MNHEY, CDR2 SVGAGI. The V gene end was trimmed by 0 bases and the J gene end by 11 bases; junction bases not matched to a gene: 3. This CDR3 region has 14 residues. CDR3 residues: CASSYSAGGTPLHF. The CDR3 DNA reads as TGTGCCAGCAGTTACTCGGCAGGGGGCACACCCCTCCACTTT.

The chain combines TRBV9 with TRBJ2-7; 8 nucleotides match TRBD2. V trimming: 0 bases; J trimming: 6 bases; junction bases outside the gene matches: 2. In germline, CDR1 is SGDLS, CDR2 YYNGEE. The CDR3 totals 13 residues. The CDR3 sequence: CASSVAGGPEQYF. CDR3 DNA sequence: TGTGCCAGCAGCGTAGCGGGGGGGCCCGAGCAGTACTTC.

CDR3 amino acids: CASSLGQGSGTDTQYF. CDR3 DNA: TGTGCCAGCAGCTTGGGACAGGGTTCAGGCACAGATACGCAGTATTTT. J is TRBJ2-3 and V is TRBV7-9, with 9 nucleotides matching TRBD1. Germline CDR1 and CDR2: SEHNR and FQNEAQ (reference sequence). V dropped 3 bases and J dropped 1; count of bases not matched to a gene: 5. CDR3 length equals 16 residues.

This chain connects TRBV19 to TRBJ2-3, with 8 bases matching TRBD2. Per the germline V gene, CDR1 is LNHDA and CDR2 is SQIVND (reference sequence). The CDR3 is made up of 15 amino acids. With 4 bases clipped from V and 5 bases from J, the junction kept 8 bases outside the gene matches. The CDR3 DNA is TGTGCCAGTAGTAAAGCGCGGGAGGCTGGAGATACGCAGTATTTT. This gives the protein CASSKAREAGDTQYF.

CDR3 in DNA: TGTGCCAGCAGTTCCTCTGGGGGAGCGGGAGGGCGCGAGCAGTACTTC. This sequence encodes CASSSSGGAGGREQYF. The chain is built from TRBV28 and TRBJ2-5; 10 bases match TRBD2. With the DNA end fitting TRBJ2-7 better, the J assignment may be wrong. Germline V gives CDR1 MDHEN, CDR2 SYDVKM. The CDR3 totals 16 residues.

V is TRBV6-1 and J is TRBJ2-4; D may be TRBD1 (6 bases). The V gene lost 6 bases and the J gene lost 7 bases, with 13 bases spanning the gap. The germline V gene encodes CDR1 MNHNS and CDR2 SASEGT. This CDR3 comprises 13 residues. The DNA for the CDR3 is TGTGCCAGCAGCACAGGGTTTTCGAACATTCAGTACTTC. Translating it yields CASSTGFSNIQYF.

The chain uses TRBV6-1 and TRBJ2-7, with 9 bases identical to TRBD2. CDR1 and CDR2 from the germline V gene are MNHNS and SASEGT. Trimming removed 5 bases from V and 0 bases from J; junction bases left unmatched: 2. There are 14 residues in the CDR3. CDR3 residues: CASSRTSDSYEQYF. The CDR3, as DNA: TGTGCCAGCAGTAGGACTAGCGACTCCTACGAGCAGTACTTC.

The chain carries TRBV6-1 and TRBJ2-1; weak D call: TRBD1 (6 bases). In germline, CDR1 is MNHNS, CDR2 SASEGT. The CDR3 runs 15 residues. V lost 6 bases to trimming and J lost 0 bases, with 12 bases between them. Here the CDR3 DNA reads TGTGCCAGCAGGGGGTCAGGGGACTCCTACAATGAGCAGTTCTTC. Its protein product is CASRGSGDSYNEQFF.

In its sample, this clone was seen once. Here the CDR3 reads CAISVTGGNQPQHF. CDR3 in DNA: TGTGCCATCAGTGTGACAGGGGGGAATCAGCCCCAGCATTTT. The V gene is TRBV10-3, the J gene TRBJ1-5; 9 nucleotides align to TRBD1. The CDR3 covers 14 residues. Germline V gene data show CDR1 as ENHRY and CDR2 as SYGVKD. The V segment lost 4 bases and the J segment 4 bases; nucleotides outside the gene matches: 2.

This clone was seen once. CDR3 loop: CASSVREDDTGELFF. The CDR3 bases are TGTGCCAGCAGTGTCCGGGAGGACGACACCGGGGAGCTGTTTTTT. The chain joins TRBV6-4 to TRBJ2-2; 7 bases are shared with TRBD2. Germline values: CDR1 MRHNA, CDR2 SNTAGT. The trim removed 4 bases at V and 3 bases at J, leaving 5 bases unmatched. The CDR3 loop spans 15 amino acids.

The chain combines TRBV25-1 with TRBJ2-7; weak D call: TRBD2 (6 bases). The CDR3 is 17 residues long. CDR1 MGHDK and CDR2 SYGVNS come from the germline V gene. Between the trimmed V and J ends, which lost 2 bases and 4 bases, there was a span of 21 bases. DNA of the CDR3: TGTGCCAGCAGTGAACCCCTTGGAGGGGCAACTTTGTACGAGCAGTACTTC. Protein: CASSEPLGGATLYEQYF.

This rearrangement joins TRBV29-1 to TRBJ2-3; 7 nucleotides line up with TRBD2. The CDR3 is 19 residues long. V lost 0 bases and J lost 5; bases outside the gene matches: 20. The germline V gene encodes CDR1 SQVTM and CDR2 ANQGSEA. Written as DNA, the CDR3 is TGCAGCGTTGAAGATCCATATAGATGGGGGAGGGAAGATATAGATACGCAGTATTTT. It is translated as CSVEDPYRWGREDIDTQYF.

The V gene is TRBV27, the J gene TRBJ1-5, with 8 bases identical to TRBD1. The V segment lost 3 bases and the J segment 6 bases; nucleotides outside the gene matches: 7. The CDR3 length is 15 residues. The germline V gene has CDR1 MNHEY and CDR2 SMNVEV (reference sequence). This CDR3 is CASSFSRGLGQPQHF. The CDR3, as DNA: TGTGCCAGCAGTTTCAGCAGGGGGCTTGGTCAGCCCCAGCATTTT.

DNA of the CDR3: TGTGCCAGCAGACAGGGGACGTGGCAGCCCCAGCATTTT. This gives the protein CASRQGTWQPQHF. The V gene is TRBV6-1, the J gene TRBJ1-5; 7 positions match TRBD1. J lost 7 bases, V lost 6 bases, and 6 bases had no gene match. The CDR3 length is 13 residues. CDR1 MNHNS and CDR2 SASEGT come from the germline V gene.

This sequence joins TRBV28 and TRBJ2-7; TRBD1 matches 10 bases. The CDR3 totals 14 residues. Losses at the gene ends were 7 bases for V and 3 bases for J; bases not matched to a gene: 6. Germline assignment: CDR1 MDHEN and CDR2 SYDVKM. DNA for the CDR3: TGTGCCAGCACTCCGACAGGGGGCTTCTACGAGCAGTACTTC. It translates to CASTPTGGFYEQYF.

The gene calls are TRBV30 and TRBJ2-7; D remains unclear. V dropped 4 bases and J dropped 6 bases, with 13 bases sitting between them. This CDR3 spans 12 amino acids. Germline V gives CDR1 GTSNPN, CDR2 SVGIG (reference sequence). The chain's CDR3 is CAWTPRRGEQYF. In DNA form, the CDR3 reads TGTGCCTGGACACCGAGGCGTGGCGAGCAGTACTTC. The whole variable domain, filled in from reference TRBV30 and TRBJ2-7, reads SQTIHQWPATLVQPVGSPLSLECTVEGTSNPNLYWYRQAAGRGLQLLFYSVGIGQISSEVPQNLSASRPQDRQFILSSKKLLLSDSGFYLCAWTPRRGEQYFGPGTRLTVT.

The rearrangement links TRBV30 to TRBJ2-5; 8 bases match TRBD1. V dropped 5 bases and J dropped 4; count of bases not matched to a gene: 6. CDR1 GTSNPN and CDR2 SVGIG come from the germline V gene (reference sequence). The CDR3 has 13 residues. The CDR3 coding sequence is TGTGCCTGGGGGCCCAGGGGGCGAGAGACCCAGTACTTC. Its translation: CAWGPRGRETQYF.

Comments on this clone: Compared with germline, one end of the junction differs, possibly owing to a read error. This chain joins TRBV7-9 and TRBJ1-1; 9 bases agree with TRBD1. The germline gives CDR1 SEHNR, CDR2 FQNEAQ (reference sequence). This CDR3 comprises 12 residues. CDR3 nucleotide sequence: TGTTCCAGCAGCTTGGGGGACAGGGTGGCTTTCTTT. Its translation: CSSSLGDRVAFF.

V is TRBV5-1 and J is TRBJ2-1; 7 positions match TRBD1. Germline-derived CDR1 and CDR2 are SGHRS and YFSETQ. The CDR3 totals 17 residues. V gave up 1 base and J gave up 2 bases; unmatched junction bases: 9. The CDR3 region is CASSLFPGQAAYNEQFF. CDR3 nucleotides: TGCGCCAGCAGCTTGTTTCCTGGACAGGCAGCCTACAATGAGCAGTTCTTC.